Each of the 2 T cell receptor beta chains below was sequenced from the same sample in a study of cytomegalovirus exposure and HLA in healthy donors. Both 60 Vbeta primers and 13 Jbeta primers went into the PCR. Only in-frame clones appear in the TCRdb table, and some are missing; sequencing was by immunoSEQ multiplex PCR. This table holds about 130,000 clones, roughly 80% found once. Sequenced: PBMCs. The receptors were gathered from a woman aged 40 to 49 in good health and CMV-seronegative.

The V call is TRBV29-1, the J call TRBJ1-1, with a tentative D call TRBD1 (5 bases). The ends were cut back, 7 bases at V and 8 bases at J, with 17 bases in the middle. The CDR3 is made up of 12 amino acids. From germline, CDR1 is SQVTM and CDR2 ANQGSEA. The CDR3 DNA sequence: TGCAGCGCTAACCCCCAACGACAGGAAGCTTTCTTT. This sequence encodes CSANPQRQEAFF.

J is TRBJ2-1 and V is TRBV29-1, with 8 bases aligning to TRBD1. Germline V CDR1 and CDR2: SQVTM, ANQGSEA. This CDR3 has 14 amino acids. The V and J ends lost 1 base and 8 bases, in that order; junction bases with no gene match: 7. This chain's CDR3 is CSVEAGQGRDEQFF. The CDR3 region has the DNA TGCAGCGTTGAAGCCGGACAGGGTCGGGATGAGCAGTTCTTC.